This T cell receptor beta chain emerged from a study of shared clonotypes between healthy human individuals. Overall study findings and caveats: Sample collection involved blood only; tissue repertoires are likely different.

Profiling relied on immunoSEQ multiplex PCR, and the TCRdb table lists in-frame clones only, not all of them. The data hold 2 million to 2.5 million clones, with approximately 95% observed a single time. As to this clone: No antigen is known for it.

The V end was cut by 0 bases, the J end by 3 bases, with 9 bases between. Germline CDR1 is WNHNN and CDR2 is SYGVQD (reference sequence). CDR3 size: 14 residues. All of the donors resided in Nashville, Tennessee, and each was a Caucasian adult. The chain combines TRBV10-1 with TRBJ2-7; possibly TRBD2 for D (5 bases). The sequencing sample was made of naive CD4+ T cells sorted from blood. The subset was: CD45RA+ positively selected. The sequence was obtained from a man younger than 35 in good health. CDR3 in amino acids: CASSESKRFYEQYF. The DNA for the CDR3 is TGCGCCAGCAGTGAGTCGAAGCGGTTCTACGAGCAGTACTTC.